This T cell receptor (beta chain) was recovered during a study of OX40 agonist ivuxolimab in advanced cancers. About the study as a whole: The costimulatory receptor OX40 (CD134) was targeted by ivuxolimab, a fully human IgG2 agonistic monoclonal antibody. Intravenous ivuxolimab was administered to patients every 2 weeks at six dose levels: 0.01, 0.1, 0.3, 1.5, 3 and 10 mg/kg. Of the roughly 53 patients in dose escalation, some 20 had hepatocellular carcinoma, approximately 15 had melanoma, 9 had renal cell carcinoma and 9 had head and neck cancer. The dose-escalation cohort was approximately 83% male with a mean age of about 54 years, ranging from roughly 23 to 80. Patients were allowed to have had prior anti-PD-1, anti-PD-L1 or anti-CTLA-4 therapy, and approximately 40% of the dose-escalation patients had previously received checkpoint inhibitors. Partial responses were achieved by three dose-escalation patients, of whom one had hepatocellular carcinoma and two had cutaneous melanoma. Peripheral TCRbeta sequencing aimed to test whether ivuxolimab altered TCR sequence diversity and caused clonal T-cell expansion. The paper reports the monotherapy dose-escalation portion (N = 52 patients) of the phase I ivuxolimab trial.

Broader findings and caveats from the paper: In the 0.1-3.0 mg/kg groups, partial responders were among the patients with the lowest normalized peripheral clonal expansion, particularly in CD8+ T cells. At doses from 0.1 to 3.0 mg/kg, clonal expansion was seen in both CD4+ and CD8+ blood T cells between baseline and week 6. After ivuxolimab, more expanded clones were found on average in CD8+ T cells than in CD4+ T cells. Which antigens the clonally expanded peripheral T cells were specific for was not determined. Low levels of normalized T-cell clonal expansion were also seen in some patients who did not respond.

A distance of 7 bases separates the germline ends of V and J, which lose 2 bases and 2 bases respectively. The CDR3 sequence holds 13 residues, the cysteine and phenylalanine included. Only the CDR3 part of the read is kept: 39 bases, read in frame from the first base. CDR1 and CDR2 (GTSNPN, SVGIG) derive from the germline V gene (reference sequence). For sequencing of the TCRbeta CDR3 region, genomic DNA was extracted from the sorted cells. TCRbeta CDR3 regions were sequenced using the immunoSEQ Assay. TCRdb retrieved this table from immuneACCESS and kept in-frame rearrangements only. Not all clones are present; in checked studies, unresolved V genes account for under half, and no reason is known for the remainder. This sample gives under 80,000 clones in total; 80% to 95% of them show up just once. The ten largest clones capture 0.25% to 0.35% of the sample. The trial excluded patients who had a history of autoimmune disease or who were on systemic immunosuppression. Peripheral blood for TCR sequencing was collected from all dose cohorts at baseline, on cycle 4 day 1, and on cycle 7 day 1. Samples came from an open-label, multicenter, first-in-human phase I dose-escalation trial of ivuxolimab. Adults with locally advanced or metastatic melanoma, renal cell, hepatocellular, or head and neck squamous cell carcinoma were enrolled in the trial. CD4+ and CD8+ T cells were sorted separately from peripheral blood before TCR sequencing.

Concerning this clone itself: Its specific antigen is unknown. The sample holds no much larger clone one base away, and base qualities are not on file.

This clonotype originated in an adult with an advanced solid tumor such as melanoma, head and neck, liver or kidney cancer. Recombination linked TRBV30 to TRBJ1-3, with no reliable assignment of the D segment. Sequences were derived from CD4+ or CD8+ T cells sorted from blood, sampled in a trial of the OX40 agonist ivuxolimab. The DNA sequence is TGTGCCTGGAGTTCACAGCCTGGAAACACCATATATTTT. The translation is CAWSSQPGNTIYF.